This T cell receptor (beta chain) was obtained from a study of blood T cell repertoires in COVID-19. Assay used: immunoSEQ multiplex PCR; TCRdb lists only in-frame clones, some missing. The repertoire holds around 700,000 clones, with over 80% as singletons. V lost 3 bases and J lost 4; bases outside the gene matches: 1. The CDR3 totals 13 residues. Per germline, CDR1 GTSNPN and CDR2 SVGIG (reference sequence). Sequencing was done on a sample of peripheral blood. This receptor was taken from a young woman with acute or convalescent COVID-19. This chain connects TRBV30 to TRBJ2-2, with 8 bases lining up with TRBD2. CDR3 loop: CAWRSGGTGELFF. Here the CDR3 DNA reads TGTGCCTGGAGAAGCGGGGGCACCGGGGAGCTGTTTTTT. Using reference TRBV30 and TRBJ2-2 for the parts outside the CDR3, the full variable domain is SQTIHQWPATLVQPVGSPLSLECTVEGTSNPNLYWYRQAAGRGLQLLFYSVGIGQISSEVPQNLSASRPQDRQFILSSKKLLLSDSGFYLCAWRSGGTGELFFGEGSRLTVL.